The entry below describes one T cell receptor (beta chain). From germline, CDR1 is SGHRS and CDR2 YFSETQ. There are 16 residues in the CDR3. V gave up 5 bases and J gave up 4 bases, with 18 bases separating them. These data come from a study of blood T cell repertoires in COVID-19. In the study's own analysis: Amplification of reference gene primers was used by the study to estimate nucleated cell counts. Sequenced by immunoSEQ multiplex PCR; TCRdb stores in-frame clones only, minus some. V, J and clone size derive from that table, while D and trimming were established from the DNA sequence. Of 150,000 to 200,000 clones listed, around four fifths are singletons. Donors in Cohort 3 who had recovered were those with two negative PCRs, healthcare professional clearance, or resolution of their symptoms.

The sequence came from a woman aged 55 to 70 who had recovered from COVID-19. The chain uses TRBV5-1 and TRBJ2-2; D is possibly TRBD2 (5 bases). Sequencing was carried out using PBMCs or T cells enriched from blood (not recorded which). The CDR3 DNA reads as TGCGCCAGCAGTCAAAACTCCGGGGTCTCCACCGGGGAGCTGTTTTTT. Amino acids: CASSQNSGVSTGELFF.